The 23 T cell receptor beta chains below were found in one sample sequenced in a study of cytomegalovirus exposure and HLA in healthy donors. Primers for the PCR totalled 60 Vbeta and 13 Jbeta. Measured with immunoSEQ multiplex PCR; TCRdb has only the in-frame clones, and not every one. In the table there are 150,000 or so clones, 82% of which are singletons. Sequenced material: PBMCs. The source of these receptors is a woman between 50 and 59 years old in good health and CMV-seropositive.

The chain employs TRBV9 and TRBJ2-7, with TRBD1 identical over 8 bases. Trimming at V came to 0 bases and at J to 4 bases, leaving 6 bases not matched to a gene. CDR3 size: 15 residues. Germline V gene sequence: CDR1 SGDLS, CDR2 YYNGEE. CDR3 loop: CASSVGQGAVYEQYF. The CDR3 DNA reads TGTGCCAGCAGCGTAGGTCAGGGGGCGGTATACGAGCAGTACTTC. Using reference TRBV9 and TRBJ2-7 for the parts outside the CDR3, the full variable domain is DSGVTQTPKHLITATGQRVTLRCSPRSGDLSVYWYQQSLDQGLQFLIQYYNGEERAKGNILERFSAQQFPDLHSELNLSSLELGDSALYFCASSVGQGAVYEQYFGPGTRLTVT.

The chain couples TRBV4-3 to TRBJ1-6, with D uncertain. Germline V lookup: CDR1 LGHNA, CDR2 YSLEER. The CDR3 extends over 16 amino acids. The V end was cut by 3 bases, the J end by 8 bases, with 17 bases between. The CDR3 DNA sequence: TGCGCCAGCAGCCACAGCCGGGCGACGAGGGATTCACCCCTCCACTTT. As protein: CASSHSRATRDSPLHF.

This clone was picked up one time. The V and J genes are TRBV13 and TRBJ2-1; D is uncertain. V was cut by 3 bases and J by 12 bases, with 12 bases left in between. This CDR3 has 12 amino acids. The germline gives CDR1 PRHDT, CDR2 FYEKMQ (reference sequence). CDR3 residues: CASSFPRNVQFF. Written as DNA, the CDR3 is TGTGCCAGCAGCTTTCCTAGAAACGTGCAGTTCTTC.

This chain joins TRBV5-6 and TRBJ1-2, with no clear D. Trimming shortened V by 0 bases and J by 8 bases, and 14 bases separated the two germline ends. Germline V gene data show CDR1 as SGHDT and CDR2 as YYEEEE. The CDR3 runs to 14 residues. The DNA for the CDR3 is TGTGCCAGCAGCTTGGTCGGGAACCTAGGAGGCTACACCTTC. This translates into CASSLVGNLGGYTF.

The V call is TRBV7-6, the J call TRBJ2-1; a possible D gene is TRBD1 (5 bases). The ends were cut back, 1 base at V and 6 bases at J, with 10 bases in the middle. Germline assignment: CDR1 SGHVS and CDR2 FNYEAQ. The CDR3 has 14 residues. CDR3 sequence: CASSLGQGINEQFF. CDR3 coding DNA: TGTGCCAGCAGCTTAGGGCAGGGAATCAATGAGCAGTTCTTC.

The chain links TRBV11-1 to TRBJ2-7; TRBD2 matches 7 bases. J was trimmed by 2 bases and V by 11 bases; bases with no gene match: 6. This CDR3 region has 12 residues. Germline CDR1 and CDR2: SGHAT and FQDESV (reference sequence). The CDR3 sequence: CASGGIPYEQYF. CDR3 in DNA: TGTGCCTCCGGGGGGATCCCCTACGAGCAGTACTTC.

The chain uses TRBV25-1 and TRBJ2-7, with 7 bases matching TRBD1. Germline trimming cut 7 bases from V and 3 bases from J; bases unmatched to any gene: 12. This CDR3 is 15 amino acids long. Germline CDR1 is MGHDK and CDR2 is SYGVNS. In DNA form, the CDR3 reads TGTGCCAGCACCCCAAGTCGGGACAGCCACTACGAGCAGTACTTC. Protein product: CASTPSRDSHYEQYF.

This chain connects TRBV11-2 to TRBJ1-6; D unclear. Trimming cost V 4 bases and J 6 bases, with 10 bases left between them. Germline V gene lookup returns CDR1 SGHAT and CDR2 FQNNGV. There are 14 residues in the CDR3. CDR3 sequence: CASSYREVNSPLHF. CDR3 DNA sequence: TGTGCCAGCAGCTATCGGGAAGTTAATTCACCCCTCCACTTT.

The rearrangement uses TRBV7-2 and TRBJ1-2, with 9 bases lining up with TRBD1. The trim removed 4 bases at V and 7 bases at J, leaving 10 bases unmatched. The CDR3 is 15 amino acids. CDR1 and CDR2 (germline): SGHTA, FQGNSA. CDR3 region: CASSSSLQGAGGYTF. The CDR3 nucleotides are TGTGCCAGCAGCTCGAGCCTACAGGGGGCGGGTGGCTACACCTTC.

V usage is TRBV9 and J usage is TRBJ2-2; D ambiguous. The CDR3 length is 11 residues. V was clipped by 2 bases and J by 8 bases, with 4 bases between them. The germline gives CDR1 SGDLS, CDR2 YYNGEE. The CDR3 DNA sequence: TGTGCCAGCAGCGTCTCGGGGGAGCTGTTTTTT. Protein product: CASSVSGELFF.

This clone was seen only a few times. CDR3 amino acids: CAWSAQNTEAFF. The CDR3 DNA is TGTGCCTGGAGTGCCCAGAACACTGAAGCTTTCTTT. V gene TRBV30 combines with J gene TRBJ1-1; D gene unclear. Germline loops: CDR1 GTSNPN, CDR2 SVGIG (reference sequence). The CDR3 is 12 amino acids. V shed 1 base and J shed 1 base, with 4 bases lying between them.

The chain employs TRBV7-9 and TRBJ2-7, with 14 bases matching TRBD2. The CDR3 extends over 16 amino acids. Germline V gives CDR1 SEHNR, CDR2 FQNEAQ (reference sequence). V gave up 5 bases and J gave up 3 bases; unmatched junction bases: 6. CDR3 residues: CASSLRLAGGLYEQYF. In DNA form, the CDR3 reads TGTGCCAGCAGCCTAAGACTAGCGGGGGGGCTCTACGAGCAGTACTTC.

The chain has TRBV7-2 and TRBJ2-3, with TRBD2 matching over 8 bases. The CDR3 contains 16 residues. With 1 base clipped from V and 0 bases from J, the junction kept 3 bases outside the gene matches. Germline V gene data show CDR1 as SGHTA and CDR2 as FQGNSA. The CDR3 reads CASSLVAGGSTDTQYF. CDR3 in DNA: TGTGCCAGCAGCTTAGTTGCGGGGGGTAGCACAGATACGCAGTATTTT.

This clone was detected once. The CDR3: CAWRQQGVGGYTF. The CDR3 DNA reads TGTGCCTGGCGACAACAGGGGGTAGGGGGCTACACCTTC. This chain uses TRBV30 with TRBJ1-2, with 8 nucleotides matching TRBD1. V shed 5 bases and J 8 bases; nucleotides not matched to a gene: 10. CDR3 length equals 13 residues. Germline CDR1 GTSNPN, CDR2 SVGIG (reference sequence).

J is TRBJ2-5 and V is TRBV11-3; tentatively, D is TRBD2 (6 bases). Germline-derived CDR1 and CDR2 are SGHNT and YENEEA. V dropped 6 bases and J dropped 1 base, with 15 bases sitting between them. The length of the CDR3 is 15 residues. The CDR3 sequence: CASSMAPGLQETQYF. For the CDR3, the DNA is TGTGCCAGCAGTATGGCCCCGGGACTCCAAGAGACCCAGTACTTC. Supplemented by reference TRBV11-3 and TRBJ2-5, the full variable domain reads EAGVVQSPRYKIIEKKQPVAFWCNPISGHNTLYWYLQNLGQGPELLIRYENEEAVDDSQLPKDRFSAERLKGVDSTLKIQPAELGDSAVYLCASSMAPGLQETQYFGPGTRLLVL.

This clone appeared a single time. The chain has TRBV7-9 and TRBJ1-6; 7 bases align to TRBD1. V was pared by 4 bases and J by 7 bases, with 4 bases of the junction left unmatched. Germline V gene data show CDR1 as SEHNR and CDR2 as FQNEAQ (reference sequence). This CDR3 comprises 14 residues. As DNA, the CDR3 is TGTGCCAGCAGCTCCCAGGGGGGAAATTCACCCCTCCACTTT. Amino acid sequence: CASSSQGGNSPLHF.

The chain uses TRBV28 and TRBJ1-2; 9 bases are shared with TRBD1. CDR1 and CDR2 from the germline V gene are MDHEN and SYDVKM. The V segment lost 5 bases and the J segment 4 bases; nucleotides outside the gene matches: 8. CDR3 length equals 15 residues. CDR3 in DNA: TGTGCCAGCAGTCCAGGGGGACAGGGTAGCTATGGCTACACCTTC. It encodes CASSPGGQGSYGYTF.

In this sample, this clone turned up a few times. J is TRBJ2-1 and V is TRBV7-8; D may be TRBD2 (6 bases). Germline loops: CDR1 SGHVS, CDR2 FQNEAQ. This CDR3 has 19 residues. V gave up 1 base and J gave up 4 bases, with 23 bases separating them. CDR3 DNA: TGTGCCAGCAGCTTAGGGAGCGGTAGTTTCCCTGGAGGGTACAATGAGCAGTTCTTC. Its translation: CASSLGSGSFPGGYNEQFF. Full variable domain (rest looked up from reference TRBV7-8 and TRBJ2-1): GAGVSQSPRYKVAKRGQDVALRCDPISGHVSLFWYQQALGQGPEFLTYFQNEAQLDKSGLPSDRFFAERPEGSVSTLKIQRTQQEDSAVYLCASSLGSGSFPGGYNEQFFGPGTRLTVL.

The chain couples TRBV4-1 to TRBJ2-7; possibly TRBD1 for D (5 bases). Germline-derived CDR1 and CDR2 are MGHRA and YSYEKL. Trimming took 0 bases from V and 4 from J, leaving 13 bases between them. This CDR3 is built from 15 residues. CDR3 loop: CASSQDKGKLYEQYF. The CDR3 region has the DNA TGCGCCAGCAGCCAAGATAAGGGGAAGTTGTACGAGCAGTACTTC.

The gene calls are TRBV6-5 and TRBJ2-3; 7 bases align to TRBD2. J was trimmed by 6 bases and V by 5 bases; bases with no gene match: 8. Per germline, CDR1 MNHEY and CDR2 SVGAGI. This CDR3 spans 14 amino acids. CDR3 sequence: CASSPSGREDTQYF. In DNA, the CDR3 is TGTGCCAGCAGTCCCTCCGGGCGGGAGGATACGCAGTATTTT.

The chain joins TRBV13 to TRBJ1-1; D unresolved. The CDR3 is 14 residues long. The germline gives CDR1 PRHDT, CDR2 FYEKMQ (reference sequence). V lost 7 bases, J lost 0 bases, and 12 bases lay in between. DNA of the CDR3: TGTGCCAGCACGTTCCCGGGTTTGAACACTGAAGCTTTCTTT. The encoded protein is CASTFPGLNTEAFF.

J is TRBJ2-1 and V is TRBV6-5, with D possibly being TRBD2 (6 bases). Trimming removed 0 bases from V and 6 bases from J, with 15 bases in between. The CDR3 sequence is 16 residues long. Germline CDR1 MNHEY, CDR2 SVGAGI. As DNA, the CDR3 is TGTGCCAGCAGTTACTCTCGGCAGGGAGGTACCAATGAGCAGTTCTTC. This gives the protein CASSYSRQGGTNEQFF.

This clone came up once. The chain has TRBV14 and TRBJ1-4; 7 bases line up with TRBD1. This CDR3 is 16 amino acids long. From germline, CDR1 is SGHDN and CDR2 FVKESK. V was pared by 3 bases and J by 4 bases, with 8 bases of the junction left unmatched. For the CDR3, the DNA is TGTGCCAGCAGCCAGAGGGGACAGCTATATAATGAAAAACTGTTTTTT. Protein: CASSQRGQLYNEKLFF.